The table lists the clone carrying this T cell receptor (beta chain) with many counts. Its antigen is not identified. To make TCR beta libraries, researchers used iRepertoire HTBI primers and Arm-PCR of CDR3 regions. Using its own MiXCR run on the multiplex PCR reads, TCRdb lists one record per CDR3 protein. The sample lists around 450,000 distinct CDR3 sequences, about 22% occurring once. The data originate from a study of regulatory T cells in long-lasting Graves disease. Whole-study results and caveats: Persistent Graves' patients possessed reduced TCR diversity relative to recently diagnosed ones.

Time point reported: persistent/refractory GD, antithyroid drugs over 5 years with positive TRAb. RNA extracted from PBMCs served as the sequencing template. Trimming removed 6 bases from V and 2 bases from J; junction bases left unmatched: 4. Germline CDR1 is MNHNS and CDR2 is SASEGT. The CDR3 length is 15 residues. This TCR came from a female donor with Graves disease. The rearrangement links TRBV6-1 to TRBJ2-7; TRBD2 agrees at 13 bases. Material: peripheral blood mononuclear cells (PBMCs), obtained when the disease was refractory, from a patient treated with antithyroid drugs. The CDR3 loop reads CASRPGLAGAYEQYF. The CDR3 nucleotides read TGTGCCAGCAGACCAGGACTAGCGGGGGCCTACGAGCAGTACTTC.